The rows below give T cell receptor beta chains drawn from one sample of a study of T cells in Graves' hyperthyroidism and ophthalmopathy. TCRdb redid the calling of the multiplex PCR reads with MiXCR, one entry per CDR3 protein. There are approximately 420,000 distinct CDR3 sequences in the sample; 15% occur only once, and approximately 29% lies in the top ten. The sequencing sample was made of blood. The source of these receptors is a woman aged 25 to 45 with Graves' hyperthyroidism. Both conserved end residues are part of each CDR3. A D gene is named only where the DNA matches it firmly. Not all rows give a size; the values are once, few, many and, for expanded clones, a class.

D,V,length,size,J,DNA,CDR3
NA,TRBV24-1,18,many,TRBJ2-1,TGTGCCACCAGTGGCCCGAGTGGGAAGTCTGGATCCTACAATGAGCAGTTCTTC,CATSGPSGKSGSYNEQFF
NA,TRBV12-3/TRBV12-4,12,many,TRBJ2-3,TGTGCCAGCAGCCTCCCTCGGGATACGCAGTATTTT,CASSLPRDTQYF
NA,TRBV5-1,13,many,TRBJ2-3,TGCGCCAGCAGACCCCCGGGCTCAGATACGCAGTATTTT,CASRPPGSDTQYF
TRBD1,TRBV20-1,17,NA,TRBJ2-2,TGCAGTGCTAGAGGAAGCTTCGGGACAGGGTACACCGGGGAGCTGTTTTTT,CSARGSFGTGYTGELFF
NA,TRBV28,13,medium-sized,TRBJ2-7,TGTGCCACGACCTCCGGGAGACCCTACGAGCAGTACTTC,CATTSGRPYEQYF
TRBD1,TRBV11-2,16,many,TRBJ2-7,TGTGCCAGCAGCCCCTTACTGGGCAGGGGGCCCTACGAGCAGTACTTC,CASSPLLGRGPYEQYF
NA,TRBV24-1,17,NA,TRBJ2-2,TGTGCCACCAGTGATTTGGTGGTACTAGTTAGGATCGGGGAGCTGTTTTTT,CATSDLVVLVRIGELFF
TRBD2,TRBV20-1,17,many,TRBJ2-1,TGCAGTGCTAGGTCTAGCGGGAGGGCCCTAGAGGGGAATGAGCAGTTCTTC,CSARSSGRALEGNEQFF
TRBD2,TRBV7-9,16,many,TRBJ2-2,TGTGCCAGCAGCTCAGCGGGAGGGCCGGTCCACGGGGAGCTGTTTTTT,CASSSAGGPVHGELFF
NA,TRBV6-1,10,many,TRBJ2-7,TGTGCCAGGAGAGGGGACGAGCAGTACTTC,CARRGDEQYF
TRBD2,TRBV29-1,17,few,TRBJ2-6,TGCAGCGTTATGGTCCCGGGAGGATACTCTGGGGCCAACGTCCTGACTTTC,CSVMVPGGYSGANVLTF
TRBD1,TRBV4-1,14,NA,TRBJ1-5,TGCGCCAGCAGCCAAGGGGACAGCGATCAGCCCCAGCATTTT,CASSQGDSDQPQHF
TRBD2,TRBV5-8,16,many,TRBJ2-1,TGTGCCAGCATCTCCGGGGGGACTAGCGGGTTCAATGAGCAGTTCTTC,CASISGGTSGFNEQFF
TRBD2,TRBV19,14,NA,TRBJ2-3,TGTGCCACCTCCAGGCGCGGGGGAGGGGATACGCAGTATTTT,CATSRRGGGDTQYF
NA,TRBV20-1,16,few,TRBJ2-1,TGCAGTGCTAGAGATAGCAGGGCAGGGGTATACAATGAGCAGTTCTTC,CSARDSRAGVYNEQFF
TRBD2,TRBV20-1,14,NA,TRBJ2-2,TGCAGTGCTTATAGCGGGAGGGGCACCGGGGAGCTGTTTTTT,CSAYSGRGTGELFF
TRBD1,TRBV2,15,many,TRBJ2-1,TGTGCCAGCAGAATATCGACAGGCCCAGGGGGTGAGCAGTTCTTC,CASRISTGPGGEQFF
TRBD2,TRBV29-1,12,few,TRBJ2-2,TGCAGCGTTGTTGGGGGGGCCGGGGAGCTGTTTTTT,CSVVGGAGELFF
TRBD1,TRBV20-1,14,NA,TRBJ1-5,TGCAGTGCTCCAGGGGGCGCAGGAGTTCAGCCCCAGCATTTT,CSAPGGAGVQPQHF
TRBD2,TRBV11-2,14,many,TRBJ2-1,TGTGCCAGCCGGCGGGAGTTTTCCTACAATGAGCAGTTCTTC,CASRREFSYNEQFF
TRBD2,TRBV2,16,many,TRBJ2-1,TGTGCCAGCAGAAAACTAGCGGGAGGACGGTACAATGAGCAGTTCTTC,CASRKLAGGRYNEQFF
NA,TRBV28,12,NA,TRBJ2-2,TGTGCCAGCAGCCGCCACGGGTGGGAGCTGTTTTTT,CASSRHGWELFF
TRBD1,TRBV28,16,NA,TRBJ1-2,TGTGCCAGCAGTTTATCTGGGACAGGGGTATTCTATGGCTACACCTTC,CASSLSGTGVFYGYTF
TRBD2,TRBV5-5,15,many,TRBJ2-5,TGTGCCAGCAGCCCCTCGGGAGGGGGGAAAGAGACCCAGTACTTC,CASSPSGGGKETQYF
TRBD2,TRBV25-1,15,few,TRBJ2-1,TGTGCCAGCAGTGTAATAGCGGGAACCTACAATGAGCAGTTCTTC,CASSVIAGTYNEQFF
TRBD2,TRBV29-1,16,many,TRBJ2-1,TGCAGCGTGGGGGGACCTAGCGGGAGGGCCTACAATGAGCAGTTCTTC,CSVGGPSGRAYNEQFF
TRBD2,TRBV24-1,17,many,TRBJ2-1,TGTGCCACCAGTGACCAGGTAGCGGGAAGGTCCTACAATGAGCAGTTCTTC,CATSDQVAGRSYNEQFF
NA,TRBV9,15,NA,TRBJ1-6,TGTGCCAGCAGCGTAGACGACGGAAATAATTCACCCCTCCACTTT,CASSVDDGNNSPLHF
TRBD2,TRBV5-1,15,NA,TRBJ2-1,TGCGCCAGCAGCATAGCGGGAGGGCCGTACAATGAGCAGTTCTTC,CASSIAGGPYNEQFF
NA,TRBV5-1,16,NA,TRBJ1-1,TGCGCCAGCAGCTTGTTCGGTCGCTCAACGAACACTGAAGCTTTCTTT,CASSLFGRSTNTEAFF
TRBD2,TRBV5-1,19,NA,TRBJ2-1,TGCGCCAGCCATCTCCGGGAAAAGACTAGCGGGAGTTCTATTAATGAGCAGTTCTTC,CASHLREKTSGSSINEQFF
NA,TRBV27,12,few,TRBJ2-2,TGTGCCAGCAGATGGAGCGGCGGGGAGCTGTTTTTT,CASRWSGGELFF
TRBD2,TRBV11-1,15,many,TRBJ2-3,TGTGCCAGCAGTTTGGGCGGGAGGGCCAAAGATACGCAGTATTTT,CASSLGGRAKDTQYF
TRBD1,TRBV5-5,13,many,TRBJ2-3,TGTGCCAGCACGGGACAGGGGGCCTATACGCAGTATTTT,CASTGQGAYTQYF
NA,TRBV29-1,12,many,TRBJ2-3,TGCAGCGTTGTTCGTAAGTCGGATACGCAGTATTTT,CSVVRKSDTQYF
NA,TRBV4-1,16,many,TRBJ2-7,TGCGCCAGCAGCCCAAACGCGGTACAGGGAACATACGAGCAGTACTTC,CASSPNAVQGTYEQYF
NA,TRBV28,14,many,TRBJ2-1,TGTGCCAGCGCCGAGATCAGCTCCTACAATGAGCAGTTCTTC,CASAEISSYNEQFF
NA,TRBV11-2,17,many,TRBJ2-3,TGTGCCAGCAGCTTAGGTTACGCGGTCAAAGGCACAGATACGCAGTATTTT,CASSLGYAVKGTDTQYF
TRBD2,TRBV9,15,few,TRBJ2-7,TGTGCCAGCAGCCCTAGAGCGGGAGGGACTTACGAGCAGTACTTC,CASSPRAGGTYEQYF
TRBD1,TRBV28,15,many,TRBJ1-2,TGTGCCAGCAGTTTAGGGGGACAGGGGGCCTATGGCTACACCTTC,CASSLGGQGAYGYTF
TRBD1,TRBV20-1,15,NA,TRBJ1-5,TGCAGTGCCAACGACCGGGACAGGGGGGATCAGCCCCAGCATTTT,CSANDRDRGDQPQHF
TRBD2,TRBV28,16,many,TRBJ2-1,TGTGCCAGCAGCCCTCCTAGCGGGAGCTCCTACAATGAGCAGTTCTTC,CASSPPSGSSYNEQFF
NA,TRBV5-6,13,many,TRBJ2-7,TGTGCCAGCAGCTTGTCAGGGGTGTACGAGCAGTACTTC,CASSLSGVYEQYF
NA,TRBV28,15,few,TRBJ1-3,TGTGCCAGCAGTTTGGTGACGGCTACTGGAAACACCATATATTTT,CASSLVTATGNTIYF
NA,TRBV2,17,NA,TRBJ1-3,TGTGCCAGCAGTGAATTGGACGGCCTACGAATCTCAAACACCATATATTTT,CASSELDGLRISNTIYF
TRBD1,TRBV12-3/TRBV12-4,14,many,TRBJ2-3,TGTGCCAGCAGTTTAGCCAGGGGGTCAGATACGCAGTATTTT,CASSLARGSDTQYF
NA,TRBV27,15,NA,TRBJ2-6,TGTGCCAGCAGCCGAGGGGGGGTCGGGGCCAACGTCCTGACTTTC,CASSRGGVGANVLTF
TRBD1,TRBV5-6,13,many,TRBJ2-1,TGTGCCAGCAGGGGGACAGGGGGGACTGAGCAGTTCTTC,CASRGTGGTEQFF
NA,TRBV7-2,15,many,TRBJ1-1,TGTGCCAGCAGCTCCTTTACCGGGACGGGCACTGAAGCTTTCTTT,CASSSFTGTGTEAFF
NA,TRBV30,13,many,TRBJ1-3,TGTGCCTGGAGTCCGGGCAACGGAAACACCATATATTTT,CAWSPGNGNTIYF